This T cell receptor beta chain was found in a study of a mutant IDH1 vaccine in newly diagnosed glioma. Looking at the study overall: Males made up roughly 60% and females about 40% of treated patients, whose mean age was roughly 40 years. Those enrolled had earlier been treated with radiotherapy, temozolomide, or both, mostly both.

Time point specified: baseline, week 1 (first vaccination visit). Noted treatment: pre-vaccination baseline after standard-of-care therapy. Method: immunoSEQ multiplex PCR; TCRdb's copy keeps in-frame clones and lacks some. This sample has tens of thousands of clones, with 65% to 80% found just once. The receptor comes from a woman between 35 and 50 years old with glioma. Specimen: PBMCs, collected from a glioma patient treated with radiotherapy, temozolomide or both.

Written as DNA, the CDR3 is TGTGCCAGCAGTACCCGGACAGGGGGCGGGGATCAGCCCCAGCATTTT. Protein product: CASSTRTGGGDQPQHF. V is TRBV6-6 and J is TRBJ1-5; TRBD1 agrees at 11 bases. The CDR3 contains 16 residues. Trimming at V came to 5 bases and at J to 5 bases, leaving 8 bases not matched to a gene. In germline, CDR1 is MNHNY, CDR2 SVGAGI (reference sequence).